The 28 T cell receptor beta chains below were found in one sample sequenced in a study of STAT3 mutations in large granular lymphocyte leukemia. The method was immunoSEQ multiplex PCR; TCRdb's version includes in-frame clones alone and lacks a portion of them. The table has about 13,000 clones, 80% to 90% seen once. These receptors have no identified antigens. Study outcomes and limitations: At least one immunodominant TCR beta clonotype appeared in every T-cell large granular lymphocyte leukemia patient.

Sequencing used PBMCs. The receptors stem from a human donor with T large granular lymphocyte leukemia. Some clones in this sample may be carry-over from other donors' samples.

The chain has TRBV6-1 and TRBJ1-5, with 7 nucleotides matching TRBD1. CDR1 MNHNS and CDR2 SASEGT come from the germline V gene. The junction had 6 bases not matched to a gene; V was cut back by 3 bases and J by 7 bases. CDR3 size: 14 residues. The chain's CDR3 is CASSDRGIGQPQHF. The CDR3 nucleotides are TGTGCCAGCAGTGACAGGGGGATAGGCCAGCCCCAGCATTTT.

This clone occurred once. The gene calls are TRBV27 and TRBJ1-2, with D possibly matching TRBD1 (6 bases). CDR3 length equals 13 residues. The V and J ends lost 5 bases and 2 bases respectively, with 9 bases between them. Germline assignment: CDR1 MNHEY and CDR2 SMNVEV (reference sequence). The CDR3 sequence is CASSQDRNYGYTF. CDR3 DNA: TGTGCCAGCAGTCAAGACAGGAACTATGGCTACACCTTC.

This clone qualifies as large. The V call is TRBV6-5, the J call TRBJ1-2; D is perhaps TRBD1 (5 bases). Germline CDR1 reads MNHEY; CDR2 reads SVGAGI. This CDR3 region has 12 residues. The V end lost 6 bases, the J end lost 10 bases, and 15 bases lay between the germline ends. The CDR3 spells CASSQVGVDYTF. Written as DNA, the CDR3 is TGTGCCAGCAGCCAGGTGGGGGTTGACTACACCTTC.

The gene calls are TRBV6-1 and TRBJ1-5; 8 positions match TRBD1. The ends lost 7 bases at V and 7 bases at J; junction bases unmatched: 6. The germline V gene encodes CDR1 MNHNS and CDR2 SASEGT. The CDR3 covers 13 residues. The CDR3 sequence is CASTRTGRQPQHF. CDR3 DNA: TGTGCCAGCACCCGGACAGGGAGGCAGCCCCAGCATTTT.

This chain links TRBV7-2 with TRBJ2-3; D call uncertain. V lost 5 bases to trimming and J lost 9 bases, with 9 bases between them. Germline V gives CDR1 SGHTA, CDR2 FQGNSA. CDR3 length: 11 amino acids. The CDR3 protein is CASSPGGTQYF. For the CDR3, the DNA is TGTGCCAGCAGCCCGGGTGGGACGCAGTATTTT. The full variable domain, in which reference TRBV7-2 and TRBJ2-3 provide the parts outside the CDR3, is GAGVSQSPSNKVTEKGKDVELRCDPISGHTALYWYRQSLGQGLEFLIYFQGNSAPDKSGLPSDRFSAERTGGSVSTLTIQRTQQEDSAVYLCASSPGGTQYFGPGTRLTVL.

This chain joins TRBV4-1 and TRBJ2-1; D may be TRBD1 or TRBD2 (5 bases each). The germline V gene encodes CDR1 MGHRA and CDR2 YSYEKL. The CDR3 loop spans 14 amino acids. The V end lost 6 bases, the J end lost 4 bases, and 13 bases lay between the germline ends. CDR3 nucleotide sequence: TGCGCCAGCAGTCTCGGGACGGCATACAATGAGCAGTTCTTC. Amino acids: CASSLGTAYNEQFF.

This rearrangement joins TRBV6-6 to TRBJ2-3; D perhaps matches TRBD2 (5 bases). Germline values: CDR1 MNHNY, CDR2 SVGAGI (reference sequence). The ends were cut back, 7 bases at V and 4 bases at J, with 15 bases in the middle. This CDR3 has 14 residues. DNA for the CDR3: TGTGCCAGCACCCCAGGTAGCGCGGCAGATACGCAGTATTTT. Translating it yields CASTPGSAADTQYF.

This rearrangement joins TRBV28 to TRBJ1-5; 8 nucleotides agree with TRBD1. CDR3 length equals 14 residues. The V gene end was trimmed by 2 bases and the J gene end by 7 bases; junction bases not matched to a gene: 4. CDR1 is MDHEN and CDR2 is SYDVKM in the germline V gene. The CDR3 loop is CASSLGTGGQPQHF. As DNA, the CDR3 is TGTGCCAGCAGTTTAGGGACAGGTGGCCAGCCCCAGCATTTT.

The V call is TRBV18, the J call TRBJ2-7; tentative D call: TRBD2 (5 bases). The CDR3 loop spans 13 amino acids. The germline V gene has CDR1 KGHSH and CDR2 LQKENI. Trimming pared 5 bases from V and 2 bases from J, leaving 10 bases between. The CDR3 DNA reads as TGTGCCAGCTCAGGAGGTTCCGCCTACGAGCAGTACGTC. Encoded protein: CASSGGSAYEQYV.

CDR3 loop: CASSKRDRPTTEAFF. The CDR3 coding sequence is TGTGCCAGCAGCAAACGGGACAGGCCCACCACTGAAGCTTTCTTT. V and J are TRBV21-1 and TRBJ1-1; TRBD1, the table's D call, lacks a check against the DNA. TRBV21-1 is a pseudogene segment. The CDR3 is made up of 15 amino acids.

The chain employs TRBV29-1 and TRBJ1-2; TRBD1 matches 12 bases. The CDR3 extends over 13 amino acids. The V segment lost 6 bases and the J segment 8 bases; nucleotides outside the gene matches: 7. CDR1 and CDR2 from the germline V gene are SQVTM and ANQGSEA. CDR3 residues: CSVGTGGVGGYTF. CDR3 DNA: TGCAGCGTCGGGACAGGGGGCGTAGGGGGCTACACCTTC.

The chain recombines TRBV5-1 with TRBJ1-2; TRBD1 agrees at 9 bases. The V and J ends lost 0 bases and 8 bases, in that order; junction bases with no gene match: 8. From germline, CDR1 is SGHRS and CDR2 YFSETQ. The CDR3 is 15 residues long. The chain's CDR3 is CASSLDTGGGKGYTF. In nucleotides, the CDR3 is TGCGCCAGCAGCTTGGATACAGGGGGCGGGAAAGGCTACACCTTC.

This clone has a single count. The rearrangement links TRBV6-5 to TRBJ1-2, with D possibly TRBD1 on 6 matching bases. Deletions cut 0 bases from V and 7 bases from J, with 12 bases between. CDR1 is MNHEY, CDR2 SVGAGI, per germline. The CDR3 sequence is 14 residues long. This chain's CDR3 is CASSYSAGAGGYTF. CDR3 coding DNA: TGTGCCAGCAGTTACTCTGCAGGGGCGGGTGGCTACACCTTC.

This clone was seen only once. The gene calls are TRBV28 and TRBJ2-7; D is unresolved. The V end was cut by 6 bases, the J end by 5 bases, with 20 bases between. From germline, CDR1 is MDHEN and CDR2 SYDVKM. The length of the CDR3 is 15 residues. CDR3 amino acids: CASRYGPELRDEQYF. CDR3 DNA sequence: TGTGCCAGCAGGTACGGCCCTGAGCTACGAGACGAGCAGTACTTC.

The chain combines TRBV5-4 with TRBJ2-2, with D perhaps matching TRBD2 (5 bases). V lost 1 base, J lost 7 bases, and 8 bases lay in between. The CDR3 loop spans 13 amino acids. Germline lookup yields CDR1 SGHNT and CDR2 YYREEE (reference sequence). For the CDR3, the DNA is TGTGCCAGCAGCTTGACTAGTGACGGGGAGCTGTTTTTT. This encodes CASSLTSDGELFF.

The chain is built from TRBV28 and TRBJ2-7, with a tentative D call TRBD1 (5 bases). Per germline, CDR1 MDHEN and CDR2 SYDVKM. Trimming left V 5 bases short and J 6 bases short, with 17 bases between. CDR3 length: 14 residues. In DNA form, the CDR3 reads TGTGCCAGCAGTCATAGACAGATTGGATCCGAGCAGTACTTC. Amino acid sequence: CASSHRQIGSEQYF.

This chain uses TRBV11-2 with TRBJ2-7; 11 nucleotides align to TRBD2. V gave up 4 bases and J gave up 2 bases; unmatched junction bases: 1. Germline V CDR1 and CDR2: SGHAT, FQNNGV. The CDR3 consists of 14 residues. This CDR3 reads CASSYSGRAYEQYF. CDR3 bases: TGTGCCAGCAGCTATAGCGGGAGGGCCTACGAGCAGTACTTC.

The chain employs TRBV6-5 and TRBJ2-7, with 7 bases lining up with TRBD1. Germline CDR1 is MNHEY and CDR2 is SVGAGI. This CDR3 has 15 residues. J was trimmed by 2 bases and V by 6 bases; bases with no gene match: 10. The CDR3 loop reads CASSSIDRVAYEQYF. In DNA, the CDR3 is TGTGCCAGCAGCTCCATTGACAGGGTCGCCTACGAGCAGTACTTC.

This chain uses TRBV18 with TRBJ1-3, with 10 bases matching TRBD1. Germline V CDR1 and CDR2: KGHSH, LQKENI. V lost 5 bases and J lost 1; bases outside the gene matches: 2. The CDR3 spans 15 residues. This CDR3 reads CASSRDRGSGNTIYF. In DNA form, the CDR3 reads TGTGCCAGCTCAAGGGACAGGGGATCTGGAAACACCATATATTTT.

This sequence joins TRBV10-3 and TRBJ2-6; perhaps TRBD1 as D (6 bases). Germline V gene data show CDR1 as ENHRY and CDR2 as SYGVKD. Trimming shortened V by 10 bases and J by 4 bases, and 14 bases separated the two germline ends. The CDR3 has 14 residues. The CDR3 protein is CATEQGSGANVLTF. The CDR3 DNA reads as TGTGCCACCGAACAGGGTTCCGGGGCCAACGTCCTGACTTTC.

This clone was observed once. CDR3 protein: CASSDGGTATYEQYV. CDR3 bases: TGTGCCAGCAGTGACGGCGGGACAGCCACCTACGAGCAGTACGTC. The chain carries TRBV2 and TRBJ2-7; D is perhaps TRBD1 (7 bases). The germline gives CDR1 SNHLY, CDR2 FYNNEI. This CDR3 has 15 amino acids. Trimming pared 3 bases from V and 2 bases from J, leaving 14 bases between.

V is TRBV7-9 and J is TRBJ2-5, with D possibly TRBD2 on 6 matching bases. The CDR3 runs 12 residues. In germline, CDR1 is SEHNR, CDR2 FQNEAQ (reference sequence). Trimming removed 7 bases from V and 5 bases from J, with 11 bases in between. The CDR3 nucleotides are TGTGCCAGCAAGGGAGGCCCTGAGACCCAGTACTTC. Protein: CASKGGPETQYF.

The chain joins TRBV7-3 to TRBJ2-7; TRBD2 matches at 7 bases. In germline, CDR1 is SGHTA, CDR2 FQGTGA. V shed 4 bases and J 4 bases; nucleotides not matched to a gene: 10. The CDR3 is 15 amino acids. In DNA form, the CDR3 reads TGTGCCAGCAGCTCCCTCGGGGGGAGACAGTACGAGCAGTACTTC. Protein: CASSSLGGRQYEQYF.

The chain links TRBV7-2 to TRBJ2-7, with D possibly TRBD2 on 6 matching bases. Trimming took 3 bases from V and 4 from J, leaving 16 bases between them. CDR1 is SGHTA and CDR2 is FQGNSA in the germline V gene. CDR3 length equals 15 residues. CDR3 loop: CASSFAPGLRYEQYV. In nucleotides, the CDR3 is TGTGCCAGCAGCTTTGCTCCGGGACTGAGGTACGAGCAGTACGTC.

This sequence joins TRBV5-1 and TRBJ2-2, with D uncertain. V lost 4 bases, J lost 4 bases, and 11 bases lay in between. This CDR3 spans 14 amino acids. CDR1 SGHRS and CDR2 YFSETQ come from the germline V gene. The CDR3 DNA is TGCGCCAGCAGCCCAGGAGCGACCACCGGGGAGCTGTTTTTT. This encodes CASSPGATTGELFF.

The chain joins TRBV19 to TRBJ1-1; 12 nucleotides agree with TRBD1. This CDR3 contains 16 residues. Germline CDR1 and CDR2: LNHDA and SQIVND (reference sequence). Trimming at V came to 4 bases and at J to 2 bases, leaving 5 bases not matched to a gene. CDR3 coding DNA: TGTGCCAGTAGTACAGGGACAGGGGGCTATAACACTGAAGCTTTCTTT. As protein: CASSTGTGGYNTEAFF.

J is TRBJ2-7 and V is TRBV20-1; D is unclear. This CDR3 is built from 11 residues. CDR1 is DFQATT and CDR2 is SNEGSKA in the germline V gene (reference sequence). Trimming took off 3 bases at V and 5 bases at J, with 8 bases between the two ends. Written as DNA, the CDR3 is TGCAGTGCTAGCGTCAGTCACGAGCAGTACGTC. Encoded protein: CSASVSHEQYV.

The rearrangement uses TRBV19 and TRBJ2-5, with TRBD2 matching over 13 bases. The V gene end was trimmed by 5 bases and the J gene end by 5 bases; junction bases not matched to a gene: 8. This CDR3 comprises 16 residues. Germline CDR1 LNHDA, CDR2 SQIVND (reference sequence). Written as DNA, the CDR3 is TGTGCCAGTAGTGCCGGACTAGCGGGAGTCTTGGAGACCCAGTACTTC. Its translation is CASSAGLAGVLETQYF.